Shown below are 9 T cell receptor beta chains from a single sample sequenced in a study of cytotoxic CD8 clonotypes in ibrutinib-treated CLL. Assay: immunoSEQ multiplex PCR; the TCRdb copy retains only in-frame clones and omits some. The top ten hold 6.5% to 8.5% of the sample, which has around 310,000 clones, around four fifths seen once. The starting material was PBMCs, obtained before ibrutinib treatment. All receptors come from a human donor with chronic lymphocytic leukemia.

The chain carries TRBV6-1 and TRBJ1-5; 9 bases line up with TRBD1. V gave up 5 bases and J gave up 2 bases; unmatched junction bases: 1. Per germline, CDR1 MNHNS and CDR2 SASEGT. This CDR3 is built from 14 residues. As DNA, the CDR3 is TGTGCCAGCAGTAGGACAGGGGGCAATCAGCCCCAGCATTTT. Protein: CASSRTGGNQPQHF.

This clone has just a few counts. The chain joins TRBV19 to TRBJ1-5; 7 bases agree with TRBD1. Per the germline V gene, CDR1 is LNHDA and CDR2 is SQIVND (reference sequence). The CDR3 is made up of 13 amino acids. V was clipped by 4 bases and J by 6 bases; unmatched bases: 3. CDR3 sequence (DNA): TGTGCCAGTAGTACACAGGGGATTCAGCCCCAGCATTTT. Translated, it gives CASSTQGIQPQHF.

The genes are TRBV19 and TRBJ2-7; possible D gene TRBD2, 5 bases. The V gene's germline CDR1 is LNHDA and CDR2 SQIVND (reference sequence). V gave up 6 bases and J gave up 5 bases, with 17 bases separating them. CDR3 length: 14 amino acids. The CDR3 here is CASSIGPAAHEQYF. CDR3 nucleotide sequence: TGTGCCAGTAGCATTGGCCCAGCGGCCCACGAGCAGTACTTC.

The DNA for the CDR3 is TGTGCCAGCAGCCAAGACGTAGCGAGGGACATTCAGTACTTC. Encoded protein: CASSQDVARDIQYF. This sequence joins TRBV14 and TRBJ2-4; tentative D call: TRBD2 (5 bases). V was trimmed by 0 bases and J by 8 bases, leaving 11 bases between them. The CDR3 sequence is 14 residues long. Germline CDR1 is SGHDN and CDR2 is FVKESK.

This sequence joins TRBV7-2 and TRBJ1-2; 9 bases agree with TRBD1. Germline V CDR1 and CDR2: SGHTA, FQGNSA. The CDR3 extends over 15 amino acids. V shed 1 base, J shed 6 bases, and the junction held 6 bases outside the gene matches. The CDR3 DNA is TGTGCCAGCAGCTTAGTCTACAGGGGGCTGGATGGCTACACCTTC. Residues: CASSLVYRGLDGYTF.

The chain carries TRBV30 and TRBJ1-1; D is unclear. The germline gives CDR1 GTSNPN, CDR2 SVGIG (reference sequence). The CDR3 consists of 12 residues. V was shortened by 3 bases and J by 10 bases, with 15 bases between the two germline ends. CDR3 DNA: TGTGCCTGGAGCCCATCTCGCCGGGGAGCTTTCTTT. This codes for CAWSPSRRGAFF.

The chain joins TRBV27 to TRBJ2-7; 7 nucleotides agree with TRBD1. This CDR3 region has 17 residues. The germline V gene encodes CDR1 MNHEY and CDR2 SMNVEV (reference sequence). V trimming: 0 bases; J trimming: 0 bases; junction bases outside the gene matches: 8. The CDR3 coding sequence is TGTGCCAGCAGTTTATCGTATCTGGGACAGTACTCCTACGAGCAGTACTTC. Protein product: CASSLSYLGQYSYEQYF.

In its sample, this clone was seen a few times. V is TRBV7-7 and J is TRBJ2-2; the D gene is possibly TRBD1 (7 bases). V was clipped by 5 bases and J by 6 bases, with 19 bases between them. CDR1 and CDR2 (germline): SSHAT, FNYEAQ (reference sequence). CDR3 size: 16 residues. The CDR3 region has the DNA TGTGCCAGCAGCCACAGGGGAGGTTCACTCGCCGGGGAGCTGTTTTTT. Protein sequence: CASSHRGGSLAGELFF.

This clone was counted only a few times. V usage is TRBV19 and J usage is TRBJ1-2; 7 nucleotides match TRBD1. CDR3 size: 13 residues. From germline, CDR1 is LNHDA and CDR2 SQIVND (reference sequence). Unmatched junction bases numbered 7, after V lost 4 bases and J lost 8 bases. DNA for the CDR3: TGTGCCAGTAGTACAGGGGGAGATTTGGGCTACACCTTC. Protein: CASSTGGDLGYTF.